Reported below is one TCR beta chain. CDR1 SGHRS and CDR2 YFSETQ come from the germline V gene. V was clipped by 4 bases and J by 2 bases; unmatched bases: 7. The CDR3 runs to 15 residues. Assay: immunoSEQ multiplex PCR; the TCRdb copy retains only in-frame clones and omits some. The profile shows hundreds of thousands of clones, roughly nine tenths of them singletons. The study drew participants aged about 18 to 95 years from approximately 23 US areas. This entry belongs to a study of blood T cell repertoires in COVID-19. The sequence was collected from a man between 18 and 35 years old who had recovered from COVID-19. The V and J genes are TRBV5-1 and TRBJ2-3; 7 bases align to TRBD1. Sequencing input: PBMCs or T cells enriched from blood (not recorded which). The CDR3 nucleotides read TGCGCCAGCAGCCCTAGGACAGGAGTCACAGATACGCAGTATTTT. This sequence encodes CASSPRTGVTDTQYF.